Each of the 4 T cell receptor beta chains below was sequenced from the same sample in a study of shared T cell receptors in the human thymus. The data were produced by immunoSEQ multiplex PCR, yet TCRdb's version contains in-frame clones alone and is incomplete. The sample lists 500,000 to 750,000 clones, approximately 88% occurring once. These sequences were also reported in another study, on human thymus T cells.

Sequencing input: thymocytes. These TCRs come from a boy under two years old with a congenital heart defect.

This rearrangement joins TRBV11-2 to TRBJ2-3, with 7 positions matching TRBD1. From germline, CDR1 is SGHAT and CDR2 FQNNGV. V was pared by 0 bases and J by 8 bases, with 11 bases of the junction left unmatched. The CDR3 contains 16 residues. The CDR3 spells CASSLDDREFLGTQYF. In DNA, the CDR3 is TGTGCCAGCAGCTTAGATGACAGGGAGTTTTTAGGTACGCAGTATTTT.

The chain uses TRBV18 and TRBJ2-5, with 7 bases aligning to TRBD2. Per the germline V gene, CDR1 is KGHSH and CDR2 is LQKENI. CDR3 length: 17 residues. The V and J ends lost 4 bases and 3 bases, in that order; junction bases with no gene match: 14. The CDR3 DNA sequence: TGTGCCAGCTCACGGCCAGCGGGAATAAGAGGGGAAGAGACCCAGTACTTC. Its protein is CASSRPAGIRGEETQYF.

The chain is built from TRBV20-1 and TRBJ2-3; no reliable D call. Trimming took off 5 bases at V and 4 bases at J, with 7 bases between the two ends. Germline V gene sequence: CDR1 DFQATT, CDR2 SNEGSKA (reference sequence). The CDR3 covers 11 residues. CDR3 protein: CSAFLADTQYF. Written as DNA, the CDR3 is TGCAGTGCTTTCCTAGCAGATACGCAGTATTTT.

The rearrangement links TRBV11-2 to TRBJ2-3; D might be TRBD2 (6 bases). Germline V CDR1 and CDR2: SGHAT, FQNNGV. This CDR3 is 15 amino acids long. V shed 3 bases and J shed 5 bases, with 15 bases lying between them. CDR3 in amino acids: CASSFSRDFQDTQYF. The CDR3 DNA follows: TGTGCCAGCAGCTTCTCCCGGGACTTCCAAGATACGCAGTATTTT.